The subject of this entry is one T cell receptor (beta chain). CDR3 size: 15 residues. V was shortened by 2 bases and J by 5 bases, with 15 bases between the two germline ends. Germline assignment: CDR1 MGHRA and CDR2 YSYEKL. This entry is derived from a study of regulatory T cells in long-lasting Graves disease. Study at large: The definition of persistent Graves' disease was over 5 years of antithyroid drugs with positive TSH receptor antibodies.

As for time point: persistent/refractory GD, antithyroid drugs over 5 years with positive TRAb. PBMC-extracted RNA yielded the TCR library. According to the study, TCR beta libraries were built with iRepertoire HTBI primers and CDR3-region Arm-PCR. TCRdb ran MiXCR on the multiplex PCR reads and lists one entry per CDR3 protein. The table shows 600,000 to 800,000 distinct CDR3 sequences, with around 30% occurring only once. Sequences were derived from peripheral blood mononuclear cells (PBMCs), sampled when the disease was refractory, from a patient treated with antithyroid drugs. The chain has TRBV4-1 and TRBJ1-2; tentative D call: TRBD1 (6 bases). This receptor was identified in a female donor with Graves disease. CDR3 sequence (DNA): TGCGCCAGCAGCCAACCCTCCCGAGGACAGTATGGCTACACCTTC. The encoded protein is CASSQPSRGQYGYTF.